This T cell receptor (beta chain) was sequenced for a study of neoadjuvant anti-PD-1 for oral cavity cancer. Study overall: Before surgery, most patients got three to four biweekly 3 mg/kg nivolumab doses. Patients without progression received a fourth nivolumab dose around day 43, then surgical resection on days 50-56.

Most PBMC samples had 450 to 500 ng input DNA in six replicates. The method was immunoSEQ multiplex PCR; TCRdb's version includes in-frame clones alone and lacks a portion of them. The sample carries around 32,000 clones, about 80% recorded once. Germline lookup yields CDR1 PRHDT and CDR2 FYEKMQ (reference sequence). This CDR3 spans 15 amino acids. The V segment lost 3 bases and the J segment 2 bases; nucleotides outside the gene matches: 5. Documented time point: after neoadjuvant nivolumab, at surgical resection. Material: PBMCs, obtained after nivolumab (anti-PD-1) treatment. The chain recombines TRBV13 with TRBJ2-3; 7 positions agree with TRBD2. The receptor comes from a person aged 40 to 85 with oral cavity squamous cell carcinoma. DNA of the CDR3: TGTGCCAGCAGCTTCGGCGGGAGTTTCACAGATACGCAGTATTTT. The encoded protein is CASSFGGSFTDTQYF. The entire variable domain, with the rest obtained from reference TRBV13 and TRBJ2-3, is as follows: AAGVIQSPRHLIKEKRETATLKCYPIPRHDTVYWYQQGPGQDPQFLISFYEKMQSDKGSIPDRFSAQQFSDYHSELNMSSLELGDSALYFCASSFGGSFTDTQYFGPGTRLTVL.